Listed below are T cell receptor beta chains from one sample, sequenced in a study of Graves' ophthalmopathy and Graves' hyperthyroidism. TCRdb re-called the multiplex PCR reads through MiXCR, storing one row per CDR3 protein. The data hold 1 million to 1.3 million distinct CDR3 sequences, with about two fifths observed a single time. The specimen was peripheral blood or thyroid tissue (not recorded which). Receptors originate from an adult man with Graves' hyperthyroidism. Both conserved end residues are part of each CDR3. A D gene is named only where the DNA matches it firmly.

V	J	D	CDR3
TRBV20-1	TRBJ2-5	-	CSASSRQTQYF
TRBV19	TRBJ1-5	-	CASSSEGRGNQPQHF
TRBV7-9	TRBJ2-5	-	CASSPFGETQYF
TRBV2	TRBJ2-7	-	CATGTVSSYEQYF
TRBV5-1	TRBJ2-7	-	CASSGTGLTYEQYF
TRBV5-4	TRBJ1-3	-	CASSQRFSEDTIYF
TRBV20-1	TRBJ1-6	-	CSASPWEGSNYPHF
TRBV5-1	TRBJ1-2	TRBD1	CASSPAGTEYGYTF
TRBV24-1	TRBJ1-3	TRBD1	CATSEAGGSGNTIYF
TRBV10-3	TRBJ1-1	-	CAISESTAEAFF
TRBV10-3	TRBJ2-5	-	CASSDLGTETQYF
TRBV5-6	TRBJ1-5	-	CASSSNRASGNQPQHF
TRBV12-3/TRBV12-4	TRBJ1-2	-	CASSSGRQAYGYTF
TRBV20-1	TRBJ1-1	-	CSARESIRTAEAFF
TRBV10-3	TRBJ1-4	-	CASSFLGRTYATNEKLFF
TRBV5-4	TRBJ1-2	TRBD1	CASSLGATGGVPGYTF
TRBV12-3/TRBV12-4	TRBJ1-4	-	CASSRGQGAPNEKLFF
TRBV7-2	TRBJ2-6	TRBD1	CASSGQGSSSGANVLTF
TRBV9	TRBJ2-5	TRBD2	CASSVGSSGYQETQYF
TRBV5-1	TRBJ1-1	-	CATTEGPGTEAFF
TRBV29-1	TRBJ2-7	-	CSVIRQGNEQYF
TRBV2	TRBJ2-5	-	CASSDSLLETQYF
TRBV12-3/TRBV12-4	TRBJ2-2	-	CASRPGLKPGELFF
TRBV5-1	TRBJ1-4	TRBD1	CASSLAQRTGAGEKLFF
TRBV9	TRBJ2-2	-	CASSENEHYANTGELFF
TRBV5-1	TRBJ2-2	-	CASSFPWGVYTGELFF
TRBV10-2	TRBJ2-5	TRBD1	CASRRSVGDRALETQYF
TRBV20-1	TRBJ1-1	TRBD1	CSASDPTGAKNTEAFF
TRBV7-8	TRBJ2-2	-	CASSLGRGAGLRTGELFF